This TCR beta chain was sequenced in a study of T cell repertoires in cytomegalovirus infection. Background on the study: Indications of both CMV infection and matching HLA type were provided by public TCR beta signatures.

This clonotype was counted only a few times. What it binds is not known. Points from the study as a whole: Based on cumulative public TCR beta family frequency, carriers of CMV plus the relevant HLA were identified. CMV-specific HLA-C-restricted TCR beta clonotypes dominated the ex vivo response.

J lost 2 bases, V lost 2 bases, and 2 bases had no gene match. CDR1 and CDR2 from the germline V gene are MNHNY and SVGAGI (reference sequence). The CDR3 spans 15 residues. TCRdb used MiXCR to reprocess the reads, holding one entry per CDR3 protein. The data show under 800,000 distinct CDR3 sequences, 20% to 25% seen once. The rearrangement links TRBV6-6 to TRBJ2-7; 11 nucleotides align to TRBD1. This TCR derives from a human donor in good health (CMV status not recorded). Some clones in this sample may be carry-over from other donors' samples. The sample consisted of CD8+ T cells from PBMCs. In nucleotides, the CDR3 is TGTGCCAGCAGTTACGAGGGACAGGGGGCCTACGAGCAGTACGTC. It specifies CASSYEGQGAYEQYV.